A single sample is the source of the 4 T cell receptor beta chains below, sequenced in a study of early T cells in non-severe SARS-CoV-2 infection. TCRdb fed the 5' RACE reads into MiXCR, producing one record per CDR3 protein. The table has around 29,000 distinct CDR3 sequences, less than 6.5% seen once. Sequences were obtained from whole blood. Every receptor here comes from an adult who was a healthcare worker with PCR-confirmed SARS-CoV-2 infection or an uninfected control (not recorded which).

This rearrangement joins TRBV12-3 or TRBV12-4 to TRBJ1-2, with TRBD1 as a possible D gene (5 bases). This CDR3 is 11 amino acids long. Trimming cost V 1 base and J 9 bases, with 6 bases left between them. The CDR3 sequence: CASSLGDRYTF. CDR3 DNA: TGTGCCAGCAGTTTAGGGGACCGCTACACCTTC.

This chain joins TRBV7-2 and TRBJ2-3, with a tentative D call TRBD2 (5 bases). This CDR3 contains 15 residues. Germline V gene data show CDR1 as SGHTA and CDR2 as FQGNSA. Trimming removed 5 bases at V and 7 bases at J, with 19 bases between. CDR3 sequence reads: CASSRGEPGVNTQYF. In nucleotides, the CDR3 is TGTGCCAGCAGCCGAGGAGAGCCCGGGGTTAATACGCAGTATTTT.

This clonotype has a count of ten or more. The chain is built from TRBV7-6 and TRBJ1-5; a weak D match, TRBD1 (5 bases). The V and J ends lost 3 bases and 0 bases respectively, with 12 bases between them. This CDR3 has 16 amino acids. Germline loops: CDR1 SGHVS, CDR2 FNYEAQ. The CDR3 region is CASSLGRGDSNQPQHF. In nucleotides, the CDR3 is TGTGCCAGCAGCTTGGGGAGAGGGGATAGCAATCAGCCCCAGCATTTT.

The table lists this clonotype with many counts. The gene calls are TRBV19 and TRBJ2-3; D not resolved. CDR1 and CDR2 from the germline V gene are LNHDA and SQIVND (reference sequence). The CDR3 consists of 15 residues. Trimming left V 8 bases short and J 1 base short, with 16 bases between. The CDR3 DNA sequence: TGTGCCAGTCGCACCATTTACCAACGCACAGATACGCAGTATTTT. Translated: CASRTIYQRTDTQYF. Full variable domain (remainder filled in from reference TRBV19 and TRBJ2-3): DGGITQSPKYLFRKEGQNVTLSCEQNLNHDAMYWYRQDPGQGLRLIYYSQIVNDFQKGDIAEGYSVSREKKESFPLTVTSAQKNPTAFYLCASRTIYQRTDTQYFGPGTRLTVL.